One sample yielded the 5 T cell receptor beta chains listed below, sequenced in a study of T cells after yellow fever vaccination. Using its own MiXCR run on the 5' RACE reads, TCRdb lists one record per CDR3 protein. Altogether hundreds of thousands of distinct CDR3 sequences are present, approximately 13% being singletons, with the ten largest covering 3.2%. The material was CD4+ T cells sorted from PBMCs, obtained 15 days after the yellow fever booster vaccination. Receptors were obtained from a man in his late teens or twenties who received the YFV17D yellow fever vaccine.

This clonotype has a handful of counts. The chain links TRBV12-3 or TRBV12-4 to TRBJ1-2, with D unresolved. The CDR3 runs 12 residues. Trimming pared 5 bases from V and 5 bases from J, leaving 9 bases between. The CDR3 sequence: CASSPSPYGYTF. In nucleotides, the CDR3 is TGTGCCAGCAGTCCTTCACCTTATGGCTACACCTTC.

J is TRBJ2-2 and V is TRBV5-4; 9 bases agree with TRBD1. CDR3 size: 15 residues. V gave up 5 bases and J gave up 2 bases; unmatched junction bases: 4. Per germline, CDR1 SGHNT and CDR2 YYREEE (reference sequence). CDR3 sequence reads: CASSQDRGNTGELFF. The CDR3 bases are TGTGCCAGCAGTCAGGACAGGGGCAACACCGGGGAGCTGTTTTTT.

This clonotype was seen a few times. The chain joins TRBV2 to TRBJ1-5, with TRBD1 matching over 9 bases. CDR3 length: 15 amino acids. Unmatched junction bases numbered 10, after V lost 7 bases and J lost 6 bases. Looked up from germline, CDR1 is SNHLY and CDR2 is FYNNEI. The CDR3 coding sequence is TGTGCCAGCAACTCCGGGACAGGGTTTAGTCAGCCCCAGCATTTT. Translated: CASNSGTGFSQPQHF.

This rearrangement joins TRBV20-1 to TRBJ2-1, with D perhaps matching TRBD2 (7 bases). The CDR3 has 14 amino acids. Germline values: CDR1 DFQATT, CDR2 SNEGSKA (reference sequence). V lost 2 bases and J 7 bases, leaving 15 bases between the germline ends. The CDR3 region has the DNA TGCAGTGCTAGACGTGGGGGGGCATATAATGAGCAGTTCTTC. Translating gives CSARRGGAYNEQFF.

This clonotype has only a few counts. V is TRBV4-2 and J is TRBJ2-3; TRBD2 is a possible D gene (5 bases). Per the germline V gene, CDR1 is LGHNA and CDR2 is YNFKEQ. V was pared by 1 base and J by 2 bases, with 7 bases between. CDR3 length: 14 amino acids. The CDR3 loop reads CASSQGGPTDTQYF. CDR3 coding DNA: TGTGCCAGCAGCCAAGGAGGGCCCACAGATACGCAGTATTTT.